Listed below are T cell receptor beta chains from one sample, sequenced in a study of T-cell reconstitution after alpha-beta-depleted transplantation in children. TCRdb ran MiXCR on the PCR reads and lists one entry per CDR3 protein. The data contain over 200,000 distinct CDR3 sequences, approximately 10% of them singletons. The sequenced sample was PBMCs, obtained before TCRalphabeta/CD19-depleted stem cell transplant. The receptors here all came from a child under two years old with acute myeloid leukemia, due to receive a stem cell transplant. CDR3s include the opening cysteine and the closing phenylalanine or tryptophan.

V gene,CDR3 protein
TRBV21-1,CASSTWTDWDYF
TRBV5-1,CASRNGDRGYTEAFF
TRBV20-1,CSAGRRDRSIYEQYF
TRBV7-2,CASTPSGSLYEQYF
TRBV28,CASTIRGGTYGYTF
TRBV24-1,CATSEPGTGRGQPQHF
TRBV12-3/TRBV12-4,CASSFEIAGYTF
TRBV7-8,CASWASSYEQYF
TRBV7-7,CASSPWTSGSGNTGELFF
TRBV19,CASSIRTGTSGKGEQFF
TRBV9,CASSVWETQETQYF
TRBV12-3/TRBV12-4,CASMTSDYGYDEQFF
TRBV12-3/TRBV12-4,CASSLIAGPSTDTQYF
TRBV27,CASSFGKRGAGTDTQYF
TRBV5-1,CASSFGQQETQHF
TRBV20-1,CSARDPRREVGEQYF
TRBV25-1,CASSPGSGSRNTQYF
TRBV20-1,CSAQTGAYGYTF
TRBV7-8,CASSVDYYNEQFF
TRBV20-1,CSARAAGLTDTQYF
TRBV20-1,CSASRGSGSGTEAFF
TRBV12-3/TRBV12-4,CASSPGWQETSFYGYTF
TRBV7-9,CASSNGQGAHVEQFF
TRBV6-5,CASSYASGAADTQYF
TRBV3-1,CASSQSSPGGGEQFF
TRBV29-1,CSVGAGGVEQYF
TRBV7-8,CASRSTGEGNQPQHF
TRBV2,CASSDPWGHEQYF
TRBV12-3/TRBV12-4,CVSSFAWNQPQHF
TRBV20-1,CSASRQELEAFF
TRBV27,CASRKGQVNQPQHF
TRBV6-1,CASSENTGELFF
TRBV7-9,CASTPPGDNQPQHF
TRBV4-1,CASSQEGGGREAFF
TRBV30,CAWRGEYTEAFF
TRBV9,CASSPWAGGHYEQYF
TRBV5-5,CASSLNLVSTDTQYF
TRBV12-3/TRBV12-4,CASTSSHYGYTF
TRBV29-1,CSVEARDSSTDTQYF
TRBV20-1,CSAPAGGLRDGYTF